This TCR beta chain was documented in a study of HIV-infected patients and healthy controls. Findings of the study overall: In healthy controls, MAIT alpha CDR3s were common; in HIV+ repertoires, severely depleted. Donor HLA types were not determined in the study.

Alpha and beta constant-region primers primed reverse transcription of 500 to 550 ng RNA. Using multiplexing indices, alpha and beta chain libraries were generated apart by chain-specific third strand synthesis. Each cDNA molecule was barcoded, and a single primer pair amplified each chain. The cDNA received a 5' RACE adapter containing a random hexamer plus an SP2 sequencing primer site. TCRdb re-derived calls from the 5' RACE reads in MiXCR, one entry per CDR3 protein. The repertoire holds roughly 10,000 distinct CDR3 sequences, with 6.5% to 10% as singletons. The repertoire came from unfractionated whole blood and reflected all unsorted peripheral T cells. This clonotype counts as medium-sized (0.01 to 0.1%). Its cognate antigen is unknown. Sequencing was done on a sample of blood. This TCR was sampled from an adult in good health.

The CDR3 region has the DNA TGTGCCAGCAGATCTAGCGGGGGGTTAGACACCGGGGAGCTGTTTTTT. Translated, it gives CASRSSGGLDTGELFF. The chain joins TRBV2 to TRBJ2-2, with 11 bases fitting TRBD2. V dropped 6 bases and J dropped 3; count of bases not matched to a gene: 6. The CDR3 extends over 16 amino acids. CDR1 and CDR2 (germline): SNHLY, FYNNEI.